This T cell receptor (beta chain) was found in a study of blood T cell repertoires in COVID-19. Study details: Italy, Spain and the United States were the sources of the convalescent and acute COVID-19 samples.

In the original workflow: Using reference gene primer amplification, nucleated cell counts were estimated. The method was immunoSEQ multiplex PCR; TCRdb's version includes in-frame clones alone and lacks a portion of them. The V and J calls and the clone size are those of that table, but D and trimming were determined from the DNA. The table has around 130,000 clones, approximately 84% seen once. Trimming took 8 bases from V and 1 from J, leaving 17 bases between them. The length of the CDR3 is 15 residues. CDR1 is MNHEY and CDR2 is SVGAGI in the germline V gene. The clonotype comes from a woman aged 50 to 60 who had recovered from COVID-19. The rearrangement joins TRBV6-5 to TRBJ1-2; D gene ambiguous. Sequencing used peripheral blood. For the CDR3, the DNA is TGTGCCAGCTGGACGGACTCAGAATATAACTATGGCTACACCTTC. Translating it yields CASWTDSEYNYGYTF.